This T cell receptor (beta chain) is drawn from a study of regulatory T cells. Trimming stripped 0 bases from V and 6 bases from J, with 13 bases between. CDR1 SGHRS and CDR2 YFSETQ come from the germline V gene. This CDR3 region has 14 residues. Every patient with CD3G deficiency had evidence of autoimmunity. Broader study findings: Hydrophobic residues at CDR3 positions 6 and 7 were enriched in conventional CD4+ T cells of CD3G-deficient patients.

The PCR used 52 TRBV and 13 TRBJ primers. Data came from immunoSEQ multiplex PCR; TCRdb stores just in-frame clones and leaves some out. The top ten hold roughly 1.5% of the sample, which has almost 30,000 clones, 85% to 95% seen once. On this clone: Its antigen is not identified.

Sequenced sample: conventional CD4+ T cells sorted from blood. The J gene is TRBJ2-7, the V gene TRBV5-1; maybe TRBD2 (5 bases). This receptor was obtained from a person in their late teens or twenties with CD3G deficiency. Here the CDR3 reads CASSLGQEASEQYF. The CDR3 DNA follows: TGCGCCAGCAGCTTGGGGCAGGAGGCCAGCGAGCAGTACTTC.